Listed here are 26 T cell receptor beta chains from one sample, sequenced in a study of T cells after yellow fever vaccination. In TCRdb, the 5' RACE reads were re-called with MiXCR into one record per CDR3 protein. The sample holds 250,000 to 400,000 distinct CDR3 sequences, around 4.3% seen once. The specimen was PBMCs, collected 15 days after the yellow fever booster vaccination. These receptors originate from a man aged 18-30 years who received the YFV17D yellow fever vaccine.

This clonotype was seen only a few times. The chain combines TRBV14 with TRBJ1-1; D possibly corresponds to TRBD1 (5 bases). The germline CDR1 and CDR2 sequences are SGHDN and FVKESK. The V end was cut by 5 bases, the J end by 3 bases, with 25 bases between. The CDR3 is 18 residues long. The CDR3 DNA reads TGTGCCAGCAGCTCGGGGTTTAAGCAGGGCTTCTGGGACACTGAAGCTTTCTTT. It specifies CASSSGFKQGFWDTEAFF.

The table lists this clonotype with many counts. The J gene is TRBJ2-7, the V gene TRBV5-8; TRBD2 matches at 8 bases. Germline V lookup: CDR1 SGHTS, CDR2 YDEGEE. With V trimmed by 4 bases and J by 0 bases, 6 bases remained unmatched. The length of the CDR3 is 15 residues. CDR3 DNA sequence: TGTGCCAGCAGCACCGGACTAGCCCACTCCTACGAGCAGTACTTC. Protein sequence: CASSTGLAHSYEQYF. The whole variable domain, remainder taken from reference TRBV5-8 and TRBJ2-7, is EAGVTQSPTHLIKTRGQQATLRCSPISGHTSVYWYQQALGLGLQFLLWYDEGEERNRGNFPPRFSGRQFPNYSSELNVNALELEDSALYLCASSTGLAHSYEQYFGPGTRLTVT.

In its sample, this clonotype was seen many times. This rearrangement joins TRBV20-1 to TRBJ1-4, with 7 positions matching TRBD1. Germline CDR1 and CDR2: DFQATT and SNEGSKA (reference sequence). Trimming removed 6 bases from V and 0 bases from J; junction bases left unmatched: 19. CDR3 length: 19 amino acids. The CDR3 here is CSARLLRMDRRATNEKLFF. Written as DNA, the CDR3 is TGCAGTGCCCGCCTTTTGCGCATGGACAGGAGAGCAACTAATGAAAAACTGTTTTTT.

This clonotype was recorded at least ten times. The rearrangement links TRBV24-1 to TRBJ2-7, with D unclear. Between the trimmed V and J ends, which lost 1 base and 4 bases, there was a span of 7 bases. The CDR3 totals 13 residues. Germline CDR1 is KGHDR and CDR2 is SFDVKD. CDR3 sequence (DNA): TGTGCCACCAGTGATTTCGACACGTACGAGCAGTACTTC. Amino acids: CATSDFDTYEQYF.

This clonotype was seen many times. The V call is TRBV30, the J call TRBJ1-2; D is ambiguous. CDR1 is GTSNPN and CDR2 is SVGIG in the germline V gene (reference sequence). The CDR3 is 13 residues long. V was cut by 2 bases and J by 1 base, with 8 bases left in between. CDR3: CAWSLGLNYGYTF. CDR3 DNA sequence: TGTGCCTGGAGTTTAGGGCTTAACTATGGCTACACCTTC.

This clonotype has ten or more counts. The V and J genes are TRBV7-9 and TRBJ2-5, with D hard to call. The CDR3 is made up of 12 amino acids. Germline V gene data show CDR1 as SEHNR and CDR2 as FQNEAQ (reference sequence). V lost 2 bases, J lost 5 bases, and 6 bases lay in between. CDR3 sequence (DNA): TGTGCCAGCAGCTTAATCCGGGAGACCCAGTACTTC. Translating it yields CASSLIRETQYF.

V usage is TRBV18 and J usage is TRBJ2-7; D may be TRBD2 (6 bases). CDR3 length: 13 amino acids. Germline CDR1 reads KGHSH; CDR2 reads LQKENI. Trimming left V 6 bases short and J 3 bases short, with 12 bases between. CDR3 in DNA: TGTGCCAGCTCCCAACTAGCAATCTACGAGCAGTACGTC. Residues: CASSQLAIYEQYV.

The chain employs TRBV5-1 and TRBJ2-7; TRBD2 is a possible D gene (5 bases). Germline CDR1 SGHRS, CDR2 YFSETQ. Trimming stripped 2 bases from V and 7 bases from J, with 10 bases between. This CDR3 is 12 amino acids long. CDR3 coding DNA: TGCGCCAGCAGCTTTCCCTCGGGAGAGCAGTACTTC. It yields the protein CASSFPSGEQYF.

This chain joins TRBV6-6 and TRBJ1-2; a possible D gene is TRBD1 (5 bases). The germline gives CDR1 MNHNY, CDR2 SVGAGI (reference sequence). The V and J ends lost 0 bases and 4 bases respectively, with 12 bases between them. The CDR3 extends over 15 amino acids. The CDR3 region is CASSYSQDKGYGYTF. As DNA, the CDR3 is TGTGCCAGCAGTTACTCGCAGGACAAGGGCTATGGCTACACCTTC.

This clonotype was seen many times. The genes are TRBV20-1 and TRBJ2-3; D is possibly TRBD1 or TRBD2 (6 bases each). The V gene's germline CDR1 is DFQATT and CDR2 SNEGSKA (reference sequence). V lost 1 base and J lost 3, with 17 bases in between. This CDR3 comprises 16 residues. The CDR3 region has the DNA TGCAGTGCTAGAGTTTGGGGGGCTATAAGGACAGATACGCAGTATTTT. Amino acids: CSARVWGAIRTDTQYF.

This clonotype was detected many times. The chain links TRBV5-1 to TRBJ1-5; D remains ambiguous. The germline gives CDR1 SGHRS, CDR2 YFSETQ. The CDR3 covers 14 residues. The CDR3 sequence is CAQPQDNSNQPQHF. CDR3 coding DNA: TGCGCACAACCACAAGACAATAGCAATCAGCCCCAGCATTTT.

This clonotype showed up just a few times. V gene TRBV20-1 combines with J gene TRBJ2-3; D uncertain. This CDR3 comprises 13 residues. The germline CDR1 and CDR2 sequences are DFQATT and SNEGSKA (reference sequence). Trimming took 3 bases from V and 1 from J, leaving 8 bases between them. The DNA of the CDR3 is TGCAGTGCTAGGCCCGGAGGCACAGATACGCAGTATTTT. Its translation is CSARPGGTDTQYF.

Ten or more counts support this clonotype. The V call is TRBV4-1, the J call TRBJ2-2; D gene uncertain. The CDR3 spans 14 residues. V lost 2 bases and J 3 bases, leaving 7 bases between the germline ends. Germline CDR1 MGHRA, CDR2 YSYEKL. As DNA, the CDR3 is TGCGCCAGCAGCCAACCAACATACACCGGGGAGCTGTTTTTT. As protein: CASSQPTYTGELFF.

This clonotype was found a few times. The rearrangement links TRBV4-1 to TRBJ1-1; D may be TRBD1 (5 bases). There are 14 residues in the CDR3. Germline CDR1 is MGHRA and CDR2 is YSYEKL. Trimming removed 3 bases from V and 5 bases from J, with 13 bases in between. The CDR3 is CASSHLGVGTEAFF. CDR3 bases: TGCGCCAGCAGCCATTTGGGGGTAGGAACTGAAGCTTTCTTT.

This clonotype was counted at least ten times. The chain has TRBV9 and TRBJ2-5, with TRBD2 identical over 8 bases. This CDR3 region has 15 residues. V lost 3 bases, J lost 4 bases, and 8 bases stayed unmatched. Germline V CDR1 and CDR2: SGDLS, YYNGEE. The CDR3 DNA reads TGTGCCAGCAGCGCTAACCGGGGGGGCCCAGAGACCCAGTACTTC. The encoded protein is CASSANRGGPETQYF.

The genes are TRBV7-2 and TRBJ2-3, with TRBD2 matching over 11 bases. The CDR3 is 15 amino acids. J lost 3 bases, V lost 4 bases, and 3 bases had no gene match. The V gene's germline CDR1 is SGHTA and CDR2 FQGNSA. CDR3 sequence (DNA): TGTGCCAGCAGCTCTCGACTAGCGGGGACAGATACGCAGTATTTT. This translates into CASSSRLAGTDTQYF. Complete variable domain (other parts from reference TRBV7-2 and TRBJ2-3): GAGVSQSPSNKVTEKGKDVELRCDPISGHTALYWYRQSLGQGLEFLIYFQGNSAPDKSGLPSDRFSAERTGGSVSTLTIQRTQQEDSAVYLCASSSRLAGTDTQYFGPGTRLTVL.

The chain joins TRBV12-3 or TRBV12-4 to TRBJ1-5; 8 nucleotides agree with TRBD1. V trimming: 6 bases; J trimming: 5 bases; junction bases outside the gene matches: 12. The CDR3 has 16 amino acids. The chain's CDR3 is CASSPFRTGRDQPQHF. The CDR3 DNA follows: TGTGCCAGCAGCCCATTTCGGACAGGGCGGGATCAGCCCCAGCATTTT.

This clonotype was counted at least ten times. The chain combines TRBV4-3 with TRBJ2-3; 8 bases match TRBD1. Unmatched junction bases numbered 13, after V lost 5 bases and J lost 9 bases. CDR1 and CDR2 (germline): LGHNA, YSLEER. This CDR3 is built from 15 residues. CDR3 in DNA: TGCGCCAGCAGCTCCTTGGACAGGGAGACACGGACGCAGTATTTT. Protein: CASSSLDRETRTQYF.

Ten or more counts support this clonotype. This chain uses TRBV5-5 with TRBJ2-3; 8 bases agree with TRBD1. The CDR3 is 15 residues long. In germline, CDR1 is SGHKS, CDR2 YYEKEE (reference sequence). The V segment lost 0 bases and the J segment 0 bases; nucleotides outside the gene matches: 0. The CDR3: CASSLGDRSTDTQYF. The CDR3 region has the DNA TGTGCCAGCAGCTTGGGGGACAGGAGCACAGATACGCAGTATTTT.

There are a few counts of this clonotype. The V and J genes are TRBV12-3 or TRBV12-4 and TRBJ2-7; D is ambiguous. Trimming pared 5 bases from V and 3 bases from J, leaving 14 bases between. The CDR3 contains 14 residues. The CDR3, as DNA: TGTGCCAGCAGTCCTCCCCCGGGCAGCTACGAGCAGTACTTC. Protein: CASSPPPGSYEQYF.

This clonotype was observed a few times. The chain carries TRBV7-2 and TRBJ1-1; D is undetermined. CDR3 size: 14 residues. CDR1 is SGHTA and CDR2 is FQGNSA in the germline V gene. V lost 0 bases to trimming and J lost 1 base, with 6 bases between them. Here the CDR3 DNA reads TGTGCCAGCAGCTTAGCCAGAAGGAACACTGAAGCTTTCTTT. Translating gives CASSLARRNTEAFF.

This clonotype has a handful of counts. The chain recombines TRBV11-1 with TRBJ2-7; the D is unclear. The CDR3 is 16 amino acids. Germline CDR1 reads SGHAT; CDR2 reads FQDESV (reference sequence). The V end lost 1 base, the J end lost 4 bases, and 17 bases lay between the germline ends. This CDR3 reads CASSLVATLGVYEQYF. CDR3 nucleotide sequence: TGTGCCAGCAGCTTAGTCGCTACCCTGGGCGTGTACGAGCAGTACTTC.

This clonotype has only a few counts. The chain has TRBV14 and TRBJ2-1; the D call may be TRBD1 or TRBD2 (6 bases each). CDR1 is SGHDN, CDR2 FVKESK, per germline. Trimming removed 3 bases from V and 0 bases from J, with 18 bases in between. The CDR3 totals 18 residues. CDR3 in amino acids: CASSQDRGGLDSYNEQFF. The CDR3 DNA reads TGTGCCAGCAGCCAGGACAGAGGGGGGTTGGACTCCTACAATGAGCAGTTCTTC.

The chain uses TRBV18 and TRBJ1-5; no reliable D call. The germline CDR1 and CDR2 sequences are KGHSH and LQKENI. V dropped 1 base and J dropped 2 bases, with 15 bases sitting between them. The CDR3 is made up of 17 amino acids. The CDR3, as DNA: TGTGCCAGCTCACCACAGGAGGACGGGTCGGGCAATCAGCCCCAGCATTTT. Translated, it gives CASSPQEDGSGNQPQHF.

This clonotype was observed at least ten times. This sequence joins TRBV6-1 and TRBJ2-1; 9 bases agree with TRBD2. Trimming cost V 3 bases and J 8 bases; bases outside gene matches: 11. Per germline, CDR1 MNHNS and CDR2 SASEGT. The CDR3 runs 16 residues. CDR3 amino acids: CASSDPGAGGQDEQFF. The CDR3 coding sequence is TGTGCCAGCAGTGACCCAGGTGCGGGGGGGCAAGATGAGCAGTTCTTC.

This clonotype was detected ten times or more. The chain recombines TRBV7-2 with TRBJ2-7; D ambiguous. This CDR3 spans 13 amino acids. Germline V gives CDR1 SGHTA, CDR2 FQGNSA. The germline V and J ends were trimmed by 3 bases and 0 bases, with 6 bases remaining between them. The CDR3 nucleotides read TGTGCCAGCAGCTTTCGAGACTCCTACGAGCAGTACTTC. As protein: CASSFRDSYEQYF.